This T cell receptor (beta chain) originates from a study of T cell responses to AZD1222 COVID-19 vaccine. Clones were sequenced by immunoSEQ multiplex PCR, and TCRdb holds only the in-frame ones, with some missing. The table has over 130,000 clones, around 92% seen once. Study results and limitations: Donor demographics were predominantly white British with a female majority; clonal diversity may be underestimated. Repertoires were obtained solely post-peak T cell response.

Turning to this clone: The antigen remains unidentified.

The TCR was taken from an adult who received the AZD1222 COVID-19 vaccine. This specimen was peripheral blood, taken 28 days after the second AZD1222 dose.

CDR3 sequence: CSASNRGGINTEAFF. The CDR3, as DNA: TGCAGTGCTAGTAACAGGGGAGGAATAAACACTGAAGCTTTCTTT. The chain carries TRBV20-1 and TRBJ1-1, with TRBD1 identical over 7 bases. CDR1 and CDR2 (germline): DFQATT, SNEGSKA (reference sequence). The CDR3 has 15 residues. Trimming cost V 3 bases and J 2 bases; bases outside gene matches: 9.